The 8 T cell receptor beta chains listed next were all sequenced from one sample in a study of PD-L1 blockade in urothelial cancer. Profiling relied on immunoSEQ multiplex PCR, and the TCRdb table lists in-frame clones only, not all of them. The sample holds 70,000 or so clones; roughly 89% are singletons and the top ten take 3.4%. The source material was PBMCs, sampled around atezolizumab (anti-PD-L1) treatment. Source of these receptors: a man aged 55 to 70 with urothelial cancer.

The CDR3 bases are TGCGCCAGCTCGGGACAGGGGCACACCGGGGAGCTGTTTTTT. As protein: CASSGQGHTGELFF. This rearrangement joins TRBV5-1 to TRBJ2-2; 10 bases map to TRBD1. The CDR3 consists of 14 residues. Germline CDR1 and CDR2: SGHRS and YFSETQ. Trimming took 7 bases from V and 3 from J; bases not matched to a gene: 3.

The DNA of the CDR3 is TGTGCCAGCAGTGAGAACAGGGGAGGACAGCCCCAGCATTTT. Encoded protein: CASSENRGGQPQHF. The chain carries TRBV6-5 and TRBJ1-5, with TRBD1 matching over 7 bases. The CDR3 has 14 residues. Trimming took 5 bases from V and 7 from J; bases not matched to a gene: 8. The germline V gene encodes CDR1 MNHEY and CDR2 SVGAGI.

The V and J genes are TRBV9 and TRBJ2-2; TRBD2 agrees at 11 bases. V lost 3 bases to trimming and J lost 2 bases; unmatched junction nucleotides: 9. This CDR3 spans 18 amino acids. Germline CDR1 and CDR2: SGDLS and YYNGEE. CDR3 amino acids: CASSAPGLAGANTGELFF. CDR3 nucleotide sequence: TGTGCCAGCAGCGCACCCGGACTAGCGGGCGCAAACACCGGGGAGCTGTTTTTT. Drawing the rest from reference TRBV9 and TRBJ2-2, the complete variable domain is DSGVTQTPKHLITATGQRVTLRCSPRSGDLSVYWYQQSLDQGLQFLIQYYNGEERAKGNILERFSAQQFPDLHSELNLSSLELGDSALYFCASSAPGLAGANTGELFFGEGSRLTVL.

The chain uses TRBV11-3 and TRBJ2-2; 7 positions match TRBD2. V trimming: 5 bases; J trimming: 7 bases; junction bases outside the gene matches: 7. The germline V gene encodes CDR1 SGHNT and CDR2 YENEEA. The CDR3 runs 14 residues. CDR3: CASSLSGMGGELFF. CDR3 sequence (DNA): TGTGCCAGCAGCCTCAGCGGGATGGGCGGGGAGCTGTTTTTT.

The genes are TRBV12-5 and TRBJ1-1; tentatively, D is TRBD1 (6 bases). The CDR3 spans 12 residues. V was clipped by 5 bases and J by 6 bases, with 10 bases between them. CDR1 is LGHNT and CDR2 is FRNRAP in the germline V gene. DNA for the CDR3: TGTGCTAGTGGTCTAAGGACAGCTGAAGCTTTCTTT. It specifies CASGLRTAEAFF.

The chain recombines TRBV7-2 with TRBJ2-5; D is perhaps TRBD2 (6 bases). V shed 3 bases and J shed 0 bases, with 11 bases lying between them. Germline V gene data show CDR1 as SGHTA and CDR2 as FQGNSA. This CDR3 is 15 amino acids long. As DNA, the CDR3 is TGTGCCAGCAGCTTTCTAGCGACCCACCAAGAGACCCAGTACTTC. It specifies CASSFLATHQETQYF.

The chain joins TRBV6-6 to TRBJ2-1; D gene ambiguous. The CDR3 is 16 residues long. With 0 bases removed from V and 6 bases from J, the gap between germline ends came to 15 bases. Germline CDR1 reads MNHNY; CDR2 reads SVGAGI (reference sequence). The CDR3 DNA reads as TGTGCCAGCAGTTACTCGACATCCACTTCTATCAATGAGCAGTTCTTC. It codes for CASSYSTSTSINEQFF.

The chain couples TRBV7-2 to TRBJ2-3; 7 bases fit TRBD1. This CDR3 contains 16 residues. V gave up 0 bases and J gave up 0 bases; unmatched junction bases: 3. CDR1 is SGHTA, CDR2 FQGNSA, per germline. CDR3 amino acids: CASSLAGTASTDTQYF. The DNA for the CDR3 is TGTGCCAGCAGCTTAGCCGGGACAGCAAGCACAGATACGCAGTATTTT.